The 4 T cell receptor beta chains below were found in one sample sequenced in a study of T cell responses to AZD1222 COVID-19 vaccine. The repertoire was sequenced with immunoSEQ multiplex PCR; TCRdb's copy has only in-frame clones and lacks some. Of about 130,000 clones in the sample, about 85% were seen once. The sequencing here drew on peripheral blood, taken on day 0 of AZD1222 vaccination. These receptors came from an adult in good health.

The chain employs TRBV27 and TRBJ2-2; 7 bases are shared with TRBD1. In germline, CDR1 is MNHEY, CDR2 SMNVEV (reference sequence). This CDR3 is 14 amino acids long. Germline trimming cut 4 bases from V and 6 bases from J; bases unmatched to any gene: 5. The CDR3: CASSYTGTAGELFF. CDR3 nucleotide sequence: TGTGCCAGCAGTTACACCGGGACAGCCGGGGAGCTGTTTTTT.

Of note for this clone: This sample also contains other DNA sequences that code for the same CDR3. V usage is TRBV7-2 and J usage is TRBJ1-5; maybe TRBD1 (5 bases). Germline CDR1 and CDR2: SGHTA and FQGNSA. This CDR3 region has 14 residues. V lost 4 bases, J lost 1 base, and 8 bases lay in between. This CDR3 is CASSSGLSNQPQHF. The CDR3 region has the DNA TGTGCCAGCAGCTCGGGACTGAGCAATCAGCCCCAGCATTTT. The full variable domain, in which reference TRBV7-2 and TRBJ1-5 provide the parts outside the CDR3, is GAGVSQSPSNKVTEKGKDVELRCDPISGHTALYWYRQSLGQGLEFLIYFQGNSAPDKSGLPSDRFSAERTGGSVSTLTIQRTQQEDSAVYLCASSSGLSNQPQHFGDGTRLSIL.

This sequence joins TRBV27 and TRBJ2-3; 13 bases line up with TRBD2. J gave up 2 bases and V 4 bases, and 6 bases lay outside the gene matches. From germline, CDR1 is MNHEY and CDR2 SMNVEV (reference sequence). This CDR3 has 17 amino acids. The CDR3 bases are TGTGCCAGCAGTTCCGAGGGACTAGCGGGGTACACAGATACGCAGTATTTT. It is translated as CASSSEGLAGYTDTQYF.

J is TRBJ1-4 and V is TRBV29-1, with a weak D call TRBD1 (5 bases). Germline loops: CDR1 SQVTM, CDR2 ANQGSEA. The CDR3 consists of 13 residues. The CDR3 sequence: CTYTGPENEKLFF. The DNA for the CDR3 is TGCACCTATACGGGGCCCGAAAATGAAAAACTGTTTTTT.